This T cell receptor (beta chain) was obtained from a study of T cells in localized non-small cell lung cancer. Study-wide findings and caveats: Heterogeneity remains possible because sequencing was limited to only one tumor region. A higher density of T cells in blood coincided with extended overall survival.

The CDR3 runs to 17 residues. Between the trimmed V and J ends, which lost 3 bases and 4 bases, there was a span of 21 bases. The germline gives CDR1 SGHNT, CDR2 YENEEA. Measured with immunoSEQ multiplex PCR; TCRdb has only the in-frame clones, and not every one. The profile covers more than 1,000 clones, with less than 25% appearing a single time and about 14% taken by the ten largest. In its sample, this clone was seen a few times. What it binds is unknown. Nonneoplastic adjacent lung devoid of atypia was obtained no less than 2 cm from the tumor margin. This clonotype was obtained from a female donor older than 55 with stage III lung adenocarcinoma. This specimen was normal lung tissue next to the tumor, taken before any cancer treatment. V is TRBV11-3 and J is TRBJ1-2; TRBD1 might be the D (5 bases). CDR3 coding DNA: TGTGCCAGCAGCTTGGATGAAAGAGGGGCCCCACCCTATGGCTACACCTTC. It translates to CASSLDERGAPPYGYTF.